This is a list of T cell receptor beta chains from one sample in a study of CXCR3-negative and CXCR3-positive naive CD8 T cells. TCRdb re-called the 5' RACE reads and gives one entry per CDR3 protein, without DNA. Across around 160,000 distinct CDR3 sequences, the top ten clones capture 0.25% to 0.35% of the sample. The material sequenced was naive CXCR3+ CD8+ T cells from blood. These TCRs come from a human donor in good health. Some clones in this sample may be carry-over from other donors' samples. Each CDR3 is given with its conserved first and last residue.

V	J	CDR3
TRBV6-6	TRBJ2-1	CASSYFDPASGLAYNEQFF
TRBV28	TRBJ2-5	CASSRQGEETQYF
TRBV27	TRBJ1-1	CASSSSIKNTEAFF
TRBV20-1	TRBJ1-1	CSARDGLNTEAFF
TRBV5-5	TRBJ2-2	CASSLSTGELFF
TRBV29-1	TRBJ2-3	CSVKGTGWTDTQYF
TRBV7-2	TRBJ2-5	CASRTLLAGGGETQYF
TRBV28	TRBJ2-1	CASSSGSGGASYNEQFF
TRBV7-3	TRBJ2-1	CASSLSQGVNEQFF
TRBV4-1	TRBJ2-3	CASSQDPVDTQYF
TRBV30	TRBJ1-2	CAWLEEGTNYGYTF
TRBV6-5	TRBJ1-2	CASSYSTGGGYTF
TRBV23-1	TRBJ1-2	CATLSRQGVQDGYTF
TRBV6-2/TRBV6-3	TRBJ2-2	CASSTGLRAGELFF
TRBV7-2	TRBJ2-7	CASRFAQGVYEQYF
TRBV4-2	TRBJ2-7	CASSQEQFPVSGEQYF
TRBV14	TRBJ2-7	CASNLMARVAYEQYF
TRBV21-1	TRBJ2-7	CASSTADSYEQYF
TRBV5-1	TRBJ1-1	CASRATGGPEAFF
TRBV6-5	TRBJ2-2	CASSWGDAGELFF
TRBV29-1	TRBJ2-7	CSVEEGDRGISEQYF
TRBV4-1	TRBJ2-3	CASGYGRFGTDTQYF
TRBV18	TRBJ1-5	CASSPPSQKFNQPQHF
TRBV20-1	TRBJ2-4	CSARDVAVAKNIQYF
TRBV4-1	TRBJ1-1	CASSDRDKNTEAFF
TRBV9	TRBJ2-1	CASSVEGPWVSEQFF
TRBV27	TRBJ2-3	CASSSGLAGVGDTQYF
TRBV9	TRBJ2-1	CASSVAGGLAGYEQFF
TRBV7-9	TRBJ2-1	CASSTEREGRPNEQFF
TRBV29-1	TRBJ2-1	CSVEDRVAADEQFF
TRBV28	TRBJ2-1	CASSLIYNEQFF
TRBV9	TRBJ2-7	CASSPTGTSGREQYF
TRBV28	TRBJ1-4	CASTRRSPTNEKLFF
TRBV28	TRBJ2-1	CASRFGTGANNEQFF
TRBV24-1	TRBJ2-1	CATSDPLMGSYNEQFF
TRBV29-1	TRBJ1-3	CSVPGSSGNTIYF
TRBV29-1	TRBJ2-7	CSVQRSEGSSYEQYF
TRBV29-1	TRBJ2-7	CSVVKGEYEQYF
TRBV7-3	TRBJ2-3	CASSVTGADTQYF
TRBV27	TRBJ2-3	CASSFISGADTQYF
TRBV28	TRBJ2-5	CASSLDRLAQYF
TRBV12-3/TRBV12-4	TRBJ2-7	CASSLSGDGSYEQYF
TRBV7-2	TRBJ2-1	CASSSPQGTYNEQFF
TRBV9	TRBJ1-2	CASGREPYGYTF
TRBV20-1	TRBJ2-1	CSARAEREGYNEQFF
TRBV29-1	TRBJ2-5	CSVDEDRETQYF
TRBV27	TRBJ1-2	CASSPSPGGDYGYTF
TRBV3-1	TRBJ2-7	CASSLRSRMDYEQYF
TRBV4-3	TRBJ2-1	CASSQNRAWGNEQFF
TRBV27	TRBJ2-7	CASSLADRVNEQYF
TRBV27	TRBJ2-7	CASSPTTRTFEQYF
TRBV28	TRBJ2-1	CASSLSLAANNEQFF